Listed below are T cell receptor beta chains from one sample, sequenced in a study of cytomegalovirus exposure and HLA in healthy donors. Produced via immunoSEQ multiplex PCR; TCRdb's table is partial and in-frame only. The table records about 170,000 clones, around 75% of them present only once. Sequenced material: PBMCs. These receptor sequences come from a male donor in good health and CMV-seronegative. Both conserved end residues are part of each CDR3. The order of the fields is V gene, J gene, clone size, D gene, CDR3 DNA, CDR3 protein. A D gene is named only where the DNA matches it firmly. Clone size, where shown, is once, few, many, or a class for clones that have expanded.

>TRBV7-8|TRBJ1-2|-|-
TGTGCCAGCAGCCTGACTCTTAACTATGGCTACACCTTC
CASSLTLNYGYTF
>TRBV10-3|TRBJ1-2|-|TRBD1
TGTGCCATCAGTGAGTCTTGGGGGACAGGGGGTAATTCACGAGGCTACACCTTC
CAISESWGTGGNSRGYTF
>TRBV5-1|TRBJ2-7|-|TRBD2
TGCGCCAGCAGCTTGTTAGGGACTAGCGCCTCCGAGCAGTACTTC
CASSLLGTSASEQYF
>TRBV6-5|TRBJ1-2|-|TRBD1
TGTGCCAGCAGCCGAGCGGGACAGGTGAACTATGGCTACACCTTC
CASSRAGQVNYGYTF
>TRBV5-7|TRBJ1-1|few|-
TGTGCCAGCAGCCTGAGGACAGCCGACACTGAAGCTTTCTTT
CASSLRTADTEAFF
>TRBV5-4|TRBJ2-7|few|TRBD1
TGTGCCAGCAGCGGTTCATCCGGGACAGGATCGCCCTACGAGCAGTACTTC
CASSGSSGTGSPYEQYF
>TRBV19|TRBJ1-6|-|TRBD1
TGTGCCAGCTCGGGACAGACTACCGTCAGCTCCTATAATTCACCCCTCCACTTT
CASSGQTTVSSYNSPLHF
>TRBV6-6|TRBJ2-7|-|-
TGTGCCAGCAGTTACAGGAGCTACGAGCAGTACTTC
CASSYRSYEQYF
>TRBV6-5|TRBJ1-1|few|-
TGTGCCAGCAGTTACTCGAACAGCGGCACTGAAGCTTTCTTT
CASSYSNSGTEAFF
>TRBV19|TRBJ1-2|-|TRBD1
TGTGCCAGTAGTCCCGGACAGGGGCCTCTCTATGGCTACACCTTC
CASSPGQGPLYGYTF
>TRBV6-5|TRBJ1-4|-|-
TGTGCCAGCAGTTCGGACAGCCCGCCCGAAAAACTGTTTTTT
CASSSDSPPEKLFF
>TRBV11-2|TRBJ2-5|-|-
TGTGCCAGCAAGAAGGGGGGGGAGACCCAGTACTTC
CASKKGGETQYF
>TRBV9|TRBJ2-3|-|-
TGTGCCAGCAGCGCGCAGGGTCAGAGTGGAACAGATACGCAGTATTTT
CASSAQGQSGTDTQYF
>TRBV21-1|TRBJ2-3|-|-
TGTGCCAGCATCGACGGGAGCGGGGAGACGCAGTATTTT
CASIDGSGETQYF
>TRBV7-2|TRBJ1-4|-|-
TGTGCCAGCAGCCCAGACGGGTTGCCAACTAATGAAAAACTGTTTTTT
CASSPDGLPTNEKLFF
>TRBV27|TRBJ1-6|-|-
TGTGCCAGCAGTTCAGGGATTTATTCACCCCTCCACTTT
CASSSGIYSPLHF
>TRBV7-2|TRBJ2-3|-|-
TGTGCCAGCAGCTTCAATGGCGGGCACACAGATACGCAGTATTTT
CASSFNGGHTDTQYF
>TRBV5-1|TRBJ1-3|-|TRBD1
TGCGCCAGCAGCTTTTCAGGGGGCGGTGGAAACACCATATATTTT
CASSFSGGGGNTIYF
>TRBV7-8|TRBJ2-3|once|TRBD1
TGTGCCAGCAGCCCCCATCCGACAGGGCGTGTGGATACGCAGTATTTT
CASSPHPTGRVDTQYF
>TRBV14|TRBJ2-5|-|-
TGTGCCAGCAGCCACGTCGAGGAGACAGAGATCAAGGAGACCCAGTACTTC
CASSHVEETEIKETQYF
>TRBV5-1|TRBJ2-7|-|-
TGCGCCAGCAGCTTGGAGGACGGGGCCTACGAGCAGTACTTC
CASSLEDGAYEQYF
>TRBV7-9|TRBJ1-2|few|TRBD1
TGTGCCAGCAGCCAGGGACAGGCCCATGGCTATGGCTACACCTTC
CASSQGQAHGYGYTF
>TRBV5-4|TRBJ2-1|-|-
TGTGCCACATTTAAAACTGGGGGGGGCCAAAATAACAATGAGCAGTTCTTC
CATFKTGGGQNNNEQFF
>TRBV2|TRBJ1-3|-|-
TGTGCCAGCAGTGAAGACTCAGGATTTGGAAACACCATATATTTT
CASSEDSGFGNTIYF
>TRBV19|TRBJ2-7|-|TRBD1
TGTGCCAGTAGTAAGACCGGGACAGAGCCCTACGAGCAGTACTTC
CASSKTGTEPYEQYF
>TRBV6-5|TRBJ1-2|-|-
TGTGCCAGCAGTAGAGCACCATATGGCTACACCTTC
CASSRAPYGYTF
>TRBV6-1|TRBJ2-7|-|-
TGTGCCAGCAGATCGGAGTCGAATTACTACGAGCAGTACTTC
CASRSESNYYEQYF
>TRBV11-2|TRBJ2-6|-|-
TGTGCCAGCGACAGCTCTGGGGCCAACGTCCTGACTTTC
CASDSSGANVLTF
>TRBV7-8|TRBJ2-1|-|TRBD2
TGTGCCAGCAGCATCCGGGTGGGACTAGCGGGGACCTACTACAATGAGCAGTTCTTC
CASSIRVGLAGTYYNEQFF
>TRBV4-3|TRBJ2-2|-|TRBD2
TGCGCCAGCAGCCCTGGGGTTTCAGGGAGGGCCGGGGAGCTGTTTTTT
CASSPGVSGRAGELFF
>TRBV9|TRBJ1-4|-|-
TGTGCCAGCAGCGTAGGAGTAAAAAGCAATGAAAAACTGTTTTTT
CASSVGVKSNEKLFF
>TRBV4-3|TRBJ1-5|-|-
TGCGCCAGCAGCCAAGATCTCGGCAGGGGAGGGGTACAGCCCCAGCATTTT
CASSQDLGRGGVQPQHF
>TRBV5-1|TRBJ2-7|-|TRBD1
TGCGCCAGCAGCCTGACTCCGGGACAGGACGCCTACGAGCAGTACTTC
CASSLTPGQDAYEQYF
>TRBV10-3|TRBJ1-1|once|-
TGTGCCATCAGGGACAGTCTTTCTGAAGCTTTCTTT
CAIRDSLSEAFF
>TRBV2|TRBJ1-5|-|-
TGTGCCAGCGGTGAAACAGGGTTGGGGCAGCCCCAGCATTTT
CASGETGLGQPQHF
>TRBV2|TRBJ1-5|-|TRBD1
TGTGCCAGCAGTGGGACAGGGCGTAATCAGCCCCAGCATTTT
CASSGTGRNQPQHF
>TRBV7-2|TRBJ2-7|-|TRBD1
TGTGCCAGCAGGGGACCGAGAGGGACAGGGGGAACCTACGAGCAGTACTTC
CASRGPRGTGGTYEQYF
>TRBV5-6|TRBJ1-2|-|-
TGTGCCAGCAGCTTGAGGGGGTTTGATGCTGGCTACACCTTC
CASSLRGFDAGYTF
>TRBV5-1|TRBJ1-1|-|TRBD1
TGCGCCAGCAGCCCGGTAACAGGGGTTGGGACTGAAGCTTTCTTT
CASSPVTGVGTEAFF
>TRBV5-1|TRBJ1-4|-|TRBD1
TGCGCCAGCAGCTTGTATGGGACAGCGGGCGAAAAACTGTTTTTT
CASSLYGTAGEKLFF
>TRBV9|TRBJ1-2|-|-
TGTGCCAGCGGCTCCAGAGGTGGCTACACCTTC
CASGSRGGYTF
>TRBV19|TRBJ2-1|-|TRBD1
TGTGCCAGTAGGACCGGGACAGGGTTTACGAATGAGCAGTTCTTC
CASRTGTGFTNEQFF
>TRBV7-2|TRBJ2-5|-|TRBD2
TGTGCCAGCAGCTTAGCCTACCTGGGAGGGGAGACCCAGTACTTC
CASSLAYLGGETQYF
>TRBV4-3|TRBJ2-3|-|-
TGCGCCAGCAGCCAAGATCATTCTCGACAGTACACAGATACGCAGTATTTT
CASSQDHSRQYTDTQYF
>TRBV30|TRBJ1-1|-|-
TGTGCCGAGACATCCGGGGAGAACACTGAAGCTTTCTTT
CAETSGENTEAFF
>TRBV29-1|TRBJ2-7|-|-
TGCAGCGTTGCAGAAGCATCCTACGAGCAGTACTTC
CSVAEASYEQYF
>TRBV6-1|TRBJ2-1|-|-
TGTGCCAGCAGTGAAAGGGGAGGAACACTCTCCTACAATGAGCAGTTCTTC
CASSERGGTLSYNEQFF
>TRBV5-1|TRBJ2-5|few|TRBD1
TGCGCCAGCCACGATCTCACCGGGACAGGAGGAGAGACCCAGTACTTC
CASHDLTGTGGETQYF
>TRBV27|TRBJ1-6|few|-
TGTGCCAGCAGTTTAGTGGCCCTTAATTCACCCCTCCACTTT
CASSLVALNSPLHF
>TRBV2|TRBJ2-6|-|-
TGTGCCAGCGGGTTCACTAGAGGCTGGGCCAACGTCCTGACTTTC
CASGFTRGWANVLTF
>TRBV4-1|TRBJ1-2|-|-
TGCGCCAGCAGCCTCGAACTAGCTAACTATGGCTACACCTTC
CASSLELANYGYTF
>TRBV27|TRBJ1-6|-|TRBD1
TGTGCCAGCAGAGAACAGGGGGTCGGCCGTTCACCCCTCCACTTT
CASREQGVGRSPLHF
>TRBV19|TRBJ2-3|few|-
TGTGCCAGTAGTCCCGGGACTCCCCATAGTGATACGCAGTATTTT
CASSPGTPHSDTQYF
>TRBV27|TRBJ2-7|-|-
TGTGCCAGCAGTGGCAGGGGCTACGAGCAGTACTTC
CASSGRGYEQYF
>TRBV7-2|TRBJ1-5|-|-
TGTGCCAGCAGCCCCAGGGTAGGGGGGGCAGCTGCTAATCAGCCCCAGCATTTT
CASSPRVGGAAANQPQHF
>TRBV6-1|TRBJ2-1|-|-
TGTGCCAGCAGTGAAGGAAGAGGGATCTTCAATGAGCAGTTCTTC
CASSEGRGIFNEQFF
>TRBV4-1|TRBJ1-5|-|-
TGCGCCAGCAGCCAAGCTCCGCTACAGGGCGAGCCCCAGCATTTT
CASSQAPLQGEPQHF
>TRBV30|TRBJ1-4|-|-
TGTGCCTGGACTGTTGACTCGGACACAGAAAAACTGTTTTTT
CAWTVDSDTEKLFF